The subject of this entry is one T cell receptor (beta chain). Its antigen is undetermined. The data are from a study of identifying expanded T cells in peripheral blood. Study conclusions and caveats: Differentially abundant clones: roughly 1.2 between replicates, about 15 at roughly 15 days, more than 18 at four.

Only in-frame clones appear in the TCRdb table, and some are missing; sequencing was by immunoSEQ multiplex PCR. The table lists 50,000 to 60,000 clones, 82% of them singletons. No infections or other immune events were documented during collection. Between the trimmed V and J ends, which lost 4 bases and 10 bases, there was a span of 15 bases. This CDR3 spans 13 amino acids. Germline V gene sequence: CDR1 SGHRS, CDR2 YFSETQ. Sequenced sample: blood. The clonotype originates from a person aged 18-70 years in good health. The V and J genes are TRBV5-1 and TRBJ2-4; D possibly uses TRBD1 or TRBD2 (6 bases each). This CDR3 is CASSPGARRIQYF. DNA for the CDR3: TGCGCCAGCAGCCCGGGGGCCCGTCGGATTCAGTACTTC.